This T cell receptor (beta chain) was captured in a study of human T cells and chemical hapten exposure. Study conclusions and caveats: Donor immune responses may differ from healthy people's, since all donors had alopecia.

Time point meaning: pre-sensitization, week 0. Treatment in this sample: therapeutic diphenylcyclopropenone sensitization with weekly scalp DPC. TCRdb ran MiXCR on the RACE reads and lists one entry per CDR3 protein. Found here are more than 250,000 distinct CDR3 sequences, roughly 8.9% of them singletons; the top ten hold over 2%. This clonotype has a handful of counts. Its antigen is unidentified. The receptor's source is a woman between 40 and 55 years old with alopecia areata. Some clones in this sample may be carry-over from other donors' samples. The sequenced sample was whole blood, obtained in connection with sensitization to the hapten diphenylcyclopropenone (DPC).

The CDR3 spells CASSLKSSYEQYF. The CDR3 region has the DNA TGTGCCAGCAGCTTGAAGAGCAGCTACGAGCAGTACTTC. V is TRBV7-2 and J is TRBJ2-7; no reliable D call. Germline V gene sequence: CDR1 SGHTA, CDR2 FQGNSA. Trimming cost V 3 bases and J 3 bases, with 9 bases left between them. CDR3 length equals 13 residues. Together with reference TRBV7-2 and TRBJ2-7, the CDR3 gives the full variable domain: GAGVSQSPSNKVTEKGKDVELRCDPISGHTALYWYRQSLGQGLEFLIYFQGNSAPDKSGLPSDRFSAERTGGSVSTLTIQRTQQEDSAVYLCASSLKSSYEQYFGPGTRLTVT.